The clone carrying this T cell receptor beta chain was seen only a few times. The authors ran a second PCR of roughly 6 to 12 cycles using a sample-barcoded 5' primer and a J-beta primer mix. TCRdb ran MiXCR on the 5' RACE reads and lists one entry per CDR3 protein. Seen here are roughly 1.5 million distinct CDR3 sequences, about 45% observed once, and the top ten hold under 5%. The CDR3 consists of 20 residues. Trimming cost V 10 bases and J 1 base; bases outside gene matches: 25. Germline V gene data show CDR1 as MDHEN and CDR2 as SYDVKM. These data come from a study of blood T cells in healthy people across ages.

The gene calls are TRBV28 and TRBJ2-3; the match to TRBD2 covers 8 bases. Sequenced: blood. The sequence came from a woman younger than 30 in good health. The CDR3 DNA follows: TGTGCCACCTTCCGAATTTTACCCCGTATGCGGGAGGTGGGCACAGATACGCAGTATTTT. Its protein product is CATFRILPRMREVGTDTQYF.